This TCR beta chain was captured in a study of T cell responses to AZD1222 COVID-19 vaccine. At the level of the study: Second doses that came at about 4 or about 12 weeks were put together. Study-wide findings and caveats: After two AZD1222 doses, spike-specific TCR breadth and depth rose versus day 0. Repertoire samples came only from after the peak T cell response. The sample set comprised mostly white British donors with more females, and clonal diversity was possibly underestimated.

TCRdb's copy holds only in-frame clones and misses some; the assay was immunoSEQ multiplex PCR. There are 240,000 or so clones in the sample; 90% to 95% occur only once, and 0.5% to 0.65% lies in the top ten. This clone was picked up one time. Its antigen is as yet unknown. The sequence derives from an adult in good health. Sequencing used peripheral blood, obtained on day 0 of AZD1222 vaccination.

The CDR3 protein is CASSATGYTEAFF. As DNA, the CDR3 is TGTGCCAGCAGCGCAACAGGATACACTGAAGCTTTCTTT. The chain uses TRBV5-5 and TRBJ1-1, with D perhaps TRBD1 (5 bases). This CDR3 region has 13 residues. With 4 bases removed from V and 3 bases from J, the gap between germline ends came to 10 bases. In germline, CDR1 is SGHKS, CDR2 YYEKEE (reference sequence).